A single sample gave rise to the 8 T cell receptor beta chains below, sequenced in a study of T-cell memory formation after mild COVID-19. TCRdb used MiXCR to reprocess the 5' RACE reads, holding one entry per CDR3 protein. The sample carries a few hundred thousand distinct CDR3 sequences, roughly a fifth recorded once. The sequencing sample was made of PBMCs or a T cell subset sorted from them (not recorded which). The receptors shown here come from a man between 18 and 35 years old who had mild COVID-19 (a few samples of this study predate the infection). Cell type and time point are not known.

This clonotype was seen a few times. The CDR3: CASSPLGQGRSEQFF. DNA of the CDR3: TGTGCCAGCTCACCACTCGGACAGGGGAGGAGTGAGCAGTTCTTC. The V call is TRBV18, the J call TRBJ2-1, with 9 bases lining up with TRBD1. Losses at the gene ends were 1 base for V and 9 bases for J; bases not matched to a gene: 7. The germline CDR1 and CDR2 sequences are KGHSH and LQKENI. The CDR3 extends over 15 amino acids.

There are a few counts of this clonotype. The CDR3 sequence: CASSEARWGTEAFF. CDR3 DNA: TGTGCCAGCAGTGAAGCGCGGTGGGGCACTGAAGCTTTCTTT. J is TRBJ1-1 and V is TRBV6-1; D gene ambiguous. Germline loops: CDR1 MNHNS, CDR2 SASEGT. The CDR3 contains 14 residues. V shed 0 bases and J shed 4 bases, with 9 bases lying between them.

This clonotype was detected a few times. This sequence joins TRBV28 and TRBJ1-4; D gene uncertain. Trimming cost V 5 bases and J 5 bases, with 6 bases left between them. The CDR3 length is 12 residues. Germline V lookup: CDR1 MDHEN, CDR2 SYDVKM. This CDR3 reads CASSLQNEKLFF. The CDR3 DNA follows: TGTGCCAGCAGTCTTCAAAATGAAAAACTGTTTTTT.

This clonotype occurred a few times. The CDR3 is CASTRNRNTEAFF. As DNA, the CDR3 is TGTGCCAGCACAAGAAATCGGAACACTGAAGCTTTCTTT. This chain links TRBV6-1 with TRBJ1-1; D call uncertain. Germline CDR1 and CDR2: MNHNS and SASEGT. The CDR3 totals 13 residues. Deletions cut 7 bases from V and 1 base from J, with 10 bases between.

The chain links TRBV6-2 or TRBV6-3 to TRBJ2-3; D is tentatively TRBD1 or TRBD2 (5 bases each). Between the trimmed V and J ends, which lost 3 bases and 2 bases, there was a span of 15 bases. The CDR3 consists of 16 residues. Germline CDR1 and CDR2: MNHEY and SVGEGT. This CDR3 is CASSYSGTEVTDTQYF. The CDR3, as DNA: TGTGCCAGCAGTTATTCCGGGACGGAAGTCACAGATACGCAGTATTTT.

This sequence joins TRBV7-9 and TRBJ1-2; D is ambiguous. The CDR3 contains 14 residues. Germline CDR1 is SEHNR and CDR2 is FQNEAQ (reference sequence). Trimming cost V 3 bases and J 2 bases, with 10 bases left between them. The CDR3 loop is CASSLAQANYGYTF. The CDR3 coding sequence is TGTGCCAGCAGCTTGGCCCAGGCAAACTATGGCTACACCTTC.

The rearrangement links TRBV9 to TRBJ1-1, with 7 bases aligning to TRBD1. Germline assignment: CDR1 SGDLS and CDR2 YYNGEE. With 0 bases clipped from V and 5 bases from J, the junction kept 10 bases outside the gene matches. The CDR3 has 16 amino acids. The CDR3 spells CASSVGAGGRGTEAFF. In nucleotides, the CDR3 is TGTGCCAGCAGCGTAGGGGCAGGGGGTCGAGGAACTGAAGCTTTCTTT.

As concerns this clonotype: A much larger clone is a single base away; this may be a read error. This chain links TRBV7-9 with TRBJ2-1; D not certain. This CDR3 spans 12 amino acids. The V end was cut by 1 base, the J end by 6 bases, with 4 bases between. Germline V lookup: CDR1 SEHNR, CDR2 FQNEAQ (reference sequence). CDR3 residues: CASSLVPNEQFF. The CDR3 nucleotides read TGTGCCAGCAGCTTAGTTCCCAATGAGCAGTTCTTC.